Presented here are 24 T cell receptor beta chains from one specimen sequenced in a study of cytomegalovirus exposure and HLA in healthy donors. The study ran its PCR with 60 Vbeta and 13 Jbeta primers. The method was immunoSEQ multiplex PCR; TCRdb's version includes in-frame clones alone and lacks a portion of them. The sample shows about 210,000 clones, around 86% of them seen only once. The sequencing sample was made of PBMCs. These receptors were taken from a woman aged 50 to 60 in good health and CMV-seropositive.

The chain joins TRBV7-9 to TRBJ2-3; D perhaps matches TRBD2 (6 bases). Per germline, CDR1 SEHNR and CDR2 FQNEAQ (reference sequence). The CDR3 is 15 amino acids. Trimming took 2 bases from V and 4 from J, leaving 13 bases between them. CDR3: CASSLSGVTPDTQYF. CDR3 nucleotide sequence: TGTGCCAGCAGCTTATCGGGGGTGACGCCAGATACGCAGTATTTT.

The chain links TRBV28 to TRBJ2-2; D is possibly TRBD1 (5 bases). The CDR3 is made up of 14 amino acids. The V gene's germline CDR1 is MDHEN and CDR2 SYDVKM. Trimming pared 3 bases from V and 5 bases from J, leaving 10 bases between. The CDR3 region is CASSLGRATGELFF. The CDR3 DNA reads TGTGCCAGCAGTTTGGGCAGGGCTACCGGGGAGCTGTTTTTT.

The CDR3 nucleotides are TGTGCCAGCAGTCCTCAAGGGGCAGGGGATTATAGCAATCAGCCCCAGCATTTT. The encoded protein is CASSPQGAGDYSNQPQHF. The V gene is TRBV27, the J gene TRBJ1-5; tentatively, D is TRBD1 (6 bases). The CDR3 sequence is 18 residues long. Germline-derived CDR1 and CDR2 are MNHEY and SMNVEV (reference sequence). V gave up 5 bases and J gave up 0 bases, with 20 bases separating them.

This chain connects TRBV5-1 to TRBJ2-5, with 9 bases aligning to TRBD1. Germline V gene sequence: CDR1 SGHRS, CDR2 YFSETQ. V was pared by 4 bases and J by 0 bases, with 7 bases of the junction left unmatched. This CDR3 is built from 16 residues. CDR3 nucleotide sequence: TGCGCCAGCAGCGGAGGGGACAGGGCCTACCAAGAGACCCAGTACTTC. It specifies CASSGGDRAYQETQYF.

This chain connects TRBV13 to TRBJ2-5; D is unclear. Between the trimmed V and J ends, which lost 3 bases and 5 bases, there was a span of 4 bases. In germline, CDR1 is PRHDT, CDR2 FYEKMQ (reference sequence). The CDR3 sequence is 11 residues long. This chain's CDR3 is CASSFEETQYF. Written as DNA, the CDR3 is TGTGCCAGCAGCTTCGAGGAGACCCAGTACTTC.

The chain combines TRBV19 with TRBJ1-2, with D unresolved. Trimming took 8 bases from V and 4 from J, leaving 17 bases between them. The CDR3 has 14 amino acids. Germline V gene sequence: CDR1 LNHDA, CDR2 SQIVND (reference sequence). The CDR3 spells CASSLSQSVYGYTF. The CDR3, as DNA: TGTGCCAGTTCCCTCAGTCAGTCAGTCTATGGCTACACCTTC.

The genes are TRBV29-1 and TRBJ1-2; D ambiguous. Between the trimmed V and J ends, which lost 0 bases and 3 bases, there was a span of 23 bases. CDR1 and CDR2 (germline): SQVTM, ANQGSEA. The CDR3 runs to 18 residues. CDR3 residues: CSVEDWKKAPRSDYGYTF. DNA of the CDR3: TGCAGCGTTGAAGACTGGAAAAAGGCACCCAGGTCTGACTATGGCTACACCTTC.

The V and J genes are TRBV7-2 and TRBJ1-5; D uncertain. The V and J ends lost 1 base and 7 bases respectively, with 14 bases between them. This CDR3 contains 15 residues. Germline assignment: CDR1 SGHTA and CDR2 FQGNSA. This CDR3 reads CASSLDTSIAQPQHF. In DNA form, the CDR3 reads TGTGCCAGCAGCTTAGACACGTCAATCGCACAGCCCCAGCATTTT.

This chain links TRBV18 with TRBJ2-6; TRBD2 might be the D (6 bases). Germline V gene data show CDR1 as KGHSH and CDR2 as LQKENI. The CDR3 is 19 amino acids. V lost 4 bases, J lost 0 bases, and 19 bases lay in between. CDR3 protein: CASSLRRGRPSSGANVLTF. CDR3 nucleotides: TGTGCCAGCTCACTCCGGAGGGGACGCCCAAGCTCTGGGGCCAACGTCCTGACTTTC.

The rearrangement joins TRBV9 to TRBJ2-7, with D perhaps TRBD1 (5 bases). V was cut by 0 bases and J by 6 bases, with 16 bases left in between. Germline assignment: CDR1 SGDLS and CDR2 YYNGEE. CDR3 size: 15 residues. The CDR3 region is CASSVDLGEGFEQYF. In DNA form, the CDR3 reads TGTGCCAGCAGCGTAGACCTAGGGGAAGGGTTCGAGCAGTACTTC.

The J gene is TRBJ2-2, the V gene TRBV7-2; 9 bases match TRBD1. Trimming at V came to 4 bases and at J to 7 bases, leaving 4 bases not matched to a gene. The CDR3 covers 14 residues. Germline V gene data show CDR1 as SGHTA and CDR2 as FQGNSA. The CDR3 coding sequence is TGTGCCAGCAGCTACAGGGGGCTGAGCGGGGAGCTGTTTTTT. This codes for CASSYRGLSGELFF.

This clone came up once. The CDR3 region has the DNA TGTGCCAGCAGCCAGAGCGATTCCTATGGCTACACCTTC. It translates to CASSQSDSYGYTF. This chain links TRBV14 with TRBJ1-2; D uncertain. The germline V gene encodes CDR1 SGHDN and CDR2 FVKESK. The CDR3 totals 13 residues. The V and J ends lost 3 bases and 4 bases respectively, with 9 bases between them.

This chain links TRBV5-8 with TRBJ2-7; 16 bases align to TRBD2. J was trimmed by 4 bases and V by 4 bases; bases with no gene match: 2. CDR3 length equals 15 residues. Germline V gene lookup returns CDR1 SGHTS and CDR2 YDEGEE. This chain's CDR3 is CASSTGLAGGYEQYF. CDR3 in DNA: TGTGCCAGCAGCACGGGACTAGCGGGGGGGTACGAGCAGTACTTC.

The J gene is TRBJ1-4, the V gene TRBV7-9; 9 bases align to TRBD1. The CDR3 covers 15 residues. Trimming removed 5 bases from V and 8 bases from J; junction bases left unmatched: 9. The V gene's germline CDR1 is SEHNR and CDR2 FQNEAQ (reference sequence). Here the CDR3 DNA reads TGTGCCAGCAGCGCGGCGACAGGGGGGCGGGAAAAACTGTTTTTT. Its translation: CASSAATGGREKLFF.

There are a few counts of this clone. The DNA for the CDR3 is TGTGCCAGTAGTATGGTCCCCAGCAGGGGGGAAAAACTGTTTTTT. Translated: CASSMVPSRGEKLFF. The chain joins TRBV19 to TRBJ1-4, with 7 bases fitting TRBD1. The J segment lost 8 bases and the V segment lost 3 bases, leaving 9 bases of the junction unmatched. Germline V gene data show CDR1 as LNHDA and CDR2 as SQIVND (reference sequence). The CDR3 has 15 amino acids.

The chain uses TRBV7-8 and TRBJ2-7; 10 bases fit TRBD1. V lost 5 bases and J lost 6; bases outside the gene matches: 4. The CDR3 runs to 13 residues. CDR1 and CDR2 from the germline V gene are SGHVS and FQNEAQ. CDR3 DNA sequence: TGTGCCAGCAGCCGGGACAGGGGTGGCGAGCAGTACTTC. Its protein product is CASSRDRGGEQYF.

This clone was seen a handful of times. This chain connects TRBV7-3 to TRBJ1-1; D uncertain. Per the germline V gene, CDR1 is SGHTA and CDR2 is FQGTGA. The ends were cut back, 1 base at V and 5 bases at J, with 8 bases in the middle. This CDR3 spans 13 amino acids. The CDR3 nucleotides read TGTGCCAGCAGCTTAAGCGCGGCTACTGAAGCTTTCTTT. This codes for CASSLSAATEAFF.

Worth noting for this clone: One end of the junction does not line up with germline, which may come from a read error. The chain has TRBV7-9 and TRBJ1-4; weak D call: TRBD1 (5 bases). The CDR3 loop spans 12 amino acids. In germline, CDR1 is SEHNR, CDR2 FQNEAQ (reference sequence). The CDR3 reads CSSSLSRGKLFF. CDR3 nucleotides: TGTTCCAGCAGCTTGTCTCGGGGGAAACTGTTTTTT.

The chain joins TRBV9 to TRBJ1-3; no definite D call. Trimming stripped 4 bases from V and 2 bases from J, with 10 bases between. Per the germline V gene, CDR1 is SGDLS and CDR2 is YYNGEE. There are 14 residues in the CDR3. The CDR3 nucleotides are TGTGCCAGCAGCCGACTAGGTGCTGGAAACACCATATATTTT. Translation: CASSRLGAGNTIYF.

The chain recombines TRBV7-2 with TRBJ1-1; no reliable D call. Per germline, CDR1 SGHTA and CDR2 FQGNSA. V dropped 2 bases and J dropped 1 base, with 14 bases sitting between them. This CDR3 region has 16 residues. The DNA of the CDR3 is TGTGCCAGCAGCTTAAGACCCCGGAGGTGGAACACTGAAGCTTTCTTT. Its translation: CASSLRPRRWNTEAFF. The full variable domain, its missing parts supplied by reference TRBV7-2 and TRBJ1-1, is GAGVSQSPSNKVTEKGKDVELRCDPISGHTALYWYRQSLGQGLEFLIYFQGNSAPDKSGLPSDRFSAERTGGSVSTLTIQRTQQEDSAVYLCASSLRPRRWNTEAFFGQGTRLTVV.

The chain employs TRBV18 and TRBJ1-5; D ambiguous. From germline, CDR1 is KGHSH and CDR2 LQKENI. Trimming stripped 3 bases from V and 2 bases from J, with 14 bases between. This CDR3 has 16 residues. CDR3 protein: CASSPLGSSRNQPQHF. The CDR3 DNA reads as TGTGCCAGCTCACCCCTTGGCAGTTCCCGCAATCAGCCCCAGCATTTT.

A single count supports this clone. This chain uses TRBV9 with TRBJ1-3; no definite D call. This CDR3 contains 15 residues. V lost 0 bases and J lost 0, with 7 bases in between. The V gene's germline CDR1 is SGDLS and CDR2 YYNGEE. The CDR3 loop is CASSVAPSSGNTIYF. The CDR3, as DNA: TGTGCCAGCAGCGTAGCCCCCTCCTCTGGAAACACCATATATTTT. Supplemented by reference TRBV9 and TRBJ1-3, the full variable domain reads DSGVTQTPKHLITATGQRVTLRCSPRSGDLSVYWYQQSLDQGLQFLIQYYNGEERAKGNILERFSAQQFPDLHSELNLSSLELGDSALYFCASSVAPSSGNTIYFGEGSWLTVV.

This clone occurred once. V and J are TRBV4-3 and TRBJ1-2, with TRBD1 matching over 7 bases. Germline values: CDR1 LGHNA, CDR2 YSLEER. CDR3 length equals 13 residues. V shed 3 bases, J shed 5 bases, and the junction held 3 bases outside the gene matches. DNA for the CDR3: TGCGCCAGCAGCCAGGGACAGTCTTATGGCTACACCTTC. It codes for CASSQGQSYGYTF.

This chain joins TRBV5-4 and TRBJ1-2, with D tentatively TRBD1 (5 bases). Germline V gives CDR1 SGHNT, CDR2 YYREEE (reference sequence). This CDR3 contains 15 residues. V was clipped by 0 bases and J by 7 bases, with 16 bases between them. For the CDR3, the DNA is TGTGCCAGCAGCTTGGGGCAGGGTGTTTTAGTTGGCTACACCTTC. This translates into CASSLGQGVLVGYTF.